A single T cell receptor beta chain is shown here with its context. The antigen is not known. Every patient underwent thyroid surgery untreated. V lost 3 bases, J lost 3 bases, and 15 bases lay in between. The CDR3 has 15 residues. The germline V gene has CDR1 LNHNV and CDR2 YYDKDF (reference sequence). This sample was included in a study of metastatic and nonmetastatic thyroid tumors. Notes on the study in general: A significant increase in TCR beta diversity was reportedly seen in malignant thyroid tumors relative to benign nodules, in blood and tumor.

TCRdb re-clonotyped the PCR reads through MiXCR. Of about 26,000 clones in the sample, more than 25% were seen once. Sequencing was performed on blood. This sequence joins TRBV15 and TRBJ2-7; a possible D gene is TRBD1 (6 bases). The sequence was collected from a female donor with papillary thyroid cancer or a benign thyroid nodule (not recorded which). Some clones in this sample may be carry-over from other donors' samples. CDR3 sequence: CATSSLAGVVYEQYF. As DNA, the CDR3 is TGTGCCACCAGCAGTTTGGCAGGGGTAGTCTACGAGCAGTACTTC.